This T cell receptor beta chain was found in a study of shared T cell receptors in the human thymus (dated by TCRdb to the early 2020s). A note on the overall study: The study examined how the human thymus generates shared, self-reactive T-cell receptor alpha chains.

Remarks on this clone: Its antigen has not been determined. The sample holds no much larger clone one base away, and base qualities are not on file.

Spanning cysteine to phenylalanine, the CDR3 consists of 15 amino acids. The read is trimmed to its CDR3 DNA, 45 bases read in frame from base 1. V drops 1 base and J drops 1 base, leaving 8 bases in between. For CDR1 and CDR2, the germline V gene lists SGHAT and FQNNGV. Receptors were amplified or captured by the immunoSEQ multiplex PCR assay. The table comes from immuneACCESS by way of TCRdb, which keeps in-frame sequences with V and J called. Part of the clones is missing from these tables; in studies checked, under half for an unresolved V gene and the rest for unknown reasons. The sample table records hundreds of thousands of clones; around 87% of these occur just once. Under 0.01% of the sample comes from the top ten. These same records also appear under a second study, on human thymus T cells. That second report states: In Finland, the donors were immunologically healthy infants who were having open corrective cardiac surgery for congenital heart defects. Thymus tissue was collected as surgical resects that were removed during corrective cardiac surgery. Both the thymic and the peripheral blood repertoires appeared to show biased V and J gene segment usage. According to the related research, thymic TCR repertoires were highly overlapping among unrelated individuals. The study used under 10 infant thymus samples plus four related peripheral blood samples to characterize TCR alpha and beta repertoires. The infant donors were about 6 to 244 days old, and the cohort included over 5 males and a couple of females. Thymocytes were mechanically released from the tissue and were stored as pellets of about 9.5-33 million cells at -70 degrees C. A QIAsymphony instrument was used to extract genomic DNA from frozen cell pellets. The immunoSEQ multiplex PCR assay was used to amplify the TCRB and TCRAD loci from a standardized amount of quality-controlled genomic DNA. Amplicons spanned the V(D)J region at a length sufficient to cover the CDR3 and identify V and J genes. Through the commercial immunoSEQ service, the amplicons were sequenced on an Illumina platform. Corrections for primer bias and sequencing errors followed previously described methods, while TCRAD and TCRB definitions were based on the IMGT database. Repertoires were analysed with immunoSEQ Analyzer 3.0 and VDJTools, covering basic statistics, V/J segment usage, diversity estimates, rarefaction and pairwise overlap. Diversity was estimated with Chao1, ChaoE, Efron-Thisted, Shannon and inverse Simpson indices, and also on datasets down-sampled to the smallest sample. For repertoire overlap, CDR3 nucleotide sequence, V gene and J gene had to match strictly, and clustering was done by Jaccard-based multidimensional scaling. On average, thymus samples yielded 750,000 to 1,000,000 unique TCRB clonotypes, whereas blood samples yielded about 84,000.

The origin of this receptor is a boy under three years old with a congenital heart defect. Donor details come from another sample of the same person, matched by shared clones. The sequencing sample was made of thymocytes. The receptor chain draws on TRBV11-2 and TRBJ2-4; the D gene is possibly TRBD2, with 5 bases matching. The DNA reads as follows: TGTGCCAGCAGCTTAGCGGGAAAGGCCAAAAACATTCAGTACTTC. Its translation is CASSLAGKAKNIQYF.